Detailed here is one T cell receptor beta chain. The clone's antigen remains unknown. No base qualities exist here, and no much larger clone lies one base off it. The protocol used for the library was the immunoSEQ multiplex PCR assay. For the multiplex PCR, a mixture combining 60 forward primers for TCR Vbeta segments and 13 reverse primers for TCR Jbeta segments was used. The CDR3 region of rearranged TCR beta genes was amplified from genomic DNA by a multiplex PCR assay. The amplified TCR beta libraries were sequenced on the Illumina HiSeq System as 87-base-pair reads. The original pipeline was this. In a later analysis, around 80 million unique TCR beta chains were counted across the approximately 640 repertoires, and approximately 11 million of these chains were shared by at least two donors. To remove PCR and sequencing errors, raw reads were error-corrected and collapsed into unique sequences using a nearest-neighbor algorithm that merged closely related sequences. To assign V, D and J gene segments, CDR3 sequences were aligned to IMGT reference sequences. For a sequence to be retained, a match of at least six nucleotides to both a V gene segment and a J gene segment was required. A rearrangement was called productive if the CDR3 had no stop codons and remained in frame with V and J, and every other rearrangement was called non-productive. CDR3 was defined by IMGT convention, running from the second conserved V-encoded cysteine to the conserved J-encoded phenylalanine. Sequences without an unambiguous match to a single V gene segment were excluded from the earlier analysis of approximately 600 of the donors. An earlier analysis of over 450 of the donors classified V segments as functional when productive rearrangements were above 56.7% and as segregating when the standard deviation between donors was above 5%. To diagnose cytomegalovirus status from the catalog of TCR beta chain sequences, a statistical classification framework was built. In a later analysis, V and J genes were assigned by comparing TCR nucleotide sequences against IMGT/GENE-DB human TR gene sequences. Using the TCRdist pipeline, a later analysis assigned CDR3 sequences along with most-parsimonious VDJ recombination scenarios. In a later analysis, each TCR beta chain was defined by its CDR3 amino acid sequence together with its V-gene family, and reads lacking a unique V-gene family were excluded. In a later analysis, 500 to 650 highly shared, low-generation-probability nucleotide sequences were removed to address suspected cross-contamination and a sequencing artifact. In a later analysis, a clonal expansion index was calculated for each public chain from normalized within-repertoire ranks of inferred template counts. In a later analysis, generation probabilities were computed using a VDJ recombination model fitted to out-of-frame rearrangements, and the results were checked against IGoR. In a later analysis, hypergeometric tests were used to score TCR-TCR, TCR-HLA and TCR-CMV co-occurrence, with a repertoire-size bias correction applied to TCR pairs. To estimate false discovery rates, a later analysis permuted the HLA or CMV assignments 20 times. In a later analysis, co-occurring TCRs were grouped using DBSCAN, and TCRdist sequence similarity was added for clustering within HLA-allele-positive subsets. For co-occurrence clustering, repertoires with fewer than 30,000 or more than 120,000 public chains were excluded, along with about five repertoires with anomalous nucleotide sharing. Here the immuneACCESS table is served through TCRdb, limited to in-frame sequences with V and J called. Missing clones are a known gap in these copies; in checked studies unresolved V genes cover under half, and the rest lacks a known reason. That table supplies the V and J calls and clone size; D and trimming were determined from the DNA. Counted in this sample were roughly 200,000 clones; 70% to 80% of them appeared once. The leading ten clones occupy approximately 4.4% of the sample.

In total, fewer than 750 healthy bone marrow donors made up the cohort. All cohort members were sampled while nominally healthy, although unrecorded immune exposures were likely present. The donor tested CMV seropositive and was one of the 289 seropositive cohort members. A peripheral blood sample was collected from each donor, and TCR beta sequencing was performed on peripheral blood mononuclear cells. The Qiagen DNeasy Blood Extraction Kit was used to extract genomic DNA from the blood cell samples. The sample comes from a study of cytomegalovirus exposure and HLA in healthy donors (dated by TCRdb to about 2017). Regarding the study in general: In an earlier analysis of roughly 590 of the donors, around 290 Gb of sequence data and 90 million to 120 million unique TCR beta sequences from about 190 million T cells were reported. Among the approximately 400 genotyped donors, approximately 77% belonged to the genetic ancestry cluster associated with self-reported Caucasian donors. The study profiled the T cell repertoires of 500 to 800 subjects by immunosequencing and related them to cytomegalovirus serostatus. A later analysis re-analyzed previously published TCR beta repertoires from 500 to 700 donors and added high-resolution HLA genotyping to study TCR occurrence patterns. Donor age, sex, ethnicity and CMV serostatus were compiled alongside the repertoire data. Both class I and class II loci were covered by HLA typing, at four-digit resolution. Typing coverage varied by locus: about 620-630 donors for A, B, C, DRB1 and DQB1; approximately 500 for DQA1; more than 600 for DPA1; some 470 for DPB1. An early release that covered approximately 600 HLA-typed donors contained about 290 gigabases of sequencing data and 70 million to 100 million unique TCR sequences. Along with the roughly 700-subject first cohort, a separate validation cohort of 120 different subjects was used. Across some 400 genotyped donors of the cohort, an average of roughly 250,000 unique TCR beta nucleotide sequences per donor were sequenced, and 15% to 20% of those sequences were non-productive. The study combined high-throughput TCR immunosequencing, statistical association of individual TCRs with disease status, and machine learning to predict cytomegalovirus infection status. The study was designed to test whether signatures of past pathogen exposure could be identified by cataloging public T cell receptors. The later analysis used no new phenotypic data to find candidate immune exposures, relying instead on TCR beta sequences and their occurrence across donors. Because of strong linkage in the cohort, four to six DR-DQ haplotypes were treated as single units for association and clustering. All discovery cohort repertoires had been generated on a single sequencing platform. A later genetic analysis used genome-wide SNP genotypes for about three fifths of the 666 donors, treating that subset as a discovery cohort. In an earlier analysis of more than 550 of the donors, high-throughput TCR beta sequencing was used to judge whether each TCR beta V gene segment behaved as functional or pseudogenic.

What the research found in general, with its limitations: Immune exposure information for the cohort was limited to CMV serostatus. The classifier was reported to diagnose cytomegalovirus status with high specificity and sensitivity in both the original cohort and the validation cohort. This cohort had only TCR beta chains sequenced, and the lack of alpha or paired-chain data limited which features could be detected. Presence/absence analyses assumed roughly uniform sequencing depth across donors, an assumption that may not hold. A later analysis reported that several top co-occurrence clusters appeared linked to parvovirus B19, influenza, CMV and Epstein-Barr virus. Approximately 16 rarely observed V segments, including chromosome 9 orphons, were excluded from the earlier analysis of about 500 of the donors because counts were too low. A further reported finding was that TCR beta sequences accurately predicted the HLA-A and HLA-B alleles for most subjects in the first cohort. In the study, some 160 TCR beta chains were listed as associated with cytomegalovirus. Linkage disequilibrium might explain the correlated functional status among segregating V segments, but an unknown experimental factor could not be excluded. While some public TCRs were present in many individuals, most TCR sequences turned up only very rarely across donors. In a later analysis, the rate of TCR association differed among HLA loci, with DRB1 alleles having the most associated TCRs and HLA-C alleles having the fewest. Compared with the approximately 710-donor mean, donors in an Asian-associated ancestry cluster had fewer N-insertions in productive TCRs, according to a later genetic analysis. An association between a missense DCLRE1C variant and V-gene and J-gene trimming of TCR beta chains was found in a later genetic analysis and replicated in an independent cohort. It was suggested by the authors that the approach could potentially be generalized to other disease states and immunological phenotypes. An earlier analysis of several hundred of the donors showed that most TCR beta V segments appeared in productive rearrangements either about 87% or about 30% of the time, which broadly matched IMGT annotations. Some IMGT-functional V segments, including TRBV6-2 and TRBV6-3, could not be distinguished by the 87-base-pair reads and were therefore excluded. Compared with equally common non-associated chains, HLA-associated TCR beta chains in a later analysis were more clonally expanded and had lower generation probabilities. Because HLA typing was unavailable for some donors at each locus, only the typed subset was used in association tests. The sequencing pipeline was judged likely to have produced a cluster of highly shared sequence variants as a technical artifact. At a false discovery rate of 0.05, a later analysis linked about 16,000 TCR beta sequences to specific HLA alleles. A later analysis found that most CMV-associated TCR beta chains appeared HLA-restricted, with HLA associations seemingly driven largely by CMV exposure. A few of the identified cytomegalovirus-associated TCR beta chains were confirmed in vitro to be specific for cytomegalovirus antigens. Assigning TCR associations to individual alleles was difficult when HLA alleles, especially DR and DQ, strongly co-occurred.

Based on the germline V gene (reference sequence), the CDR1 and CDR2 sequences are MNHEY and SMNVEV. The CDR3, from cysteine to phenylalanine, totals 15 residues. Only the CDR3 region is kept as DNA, spanning 45 bases read in frame from base 1. Between the V and J ends, shortened by 3 bases and 5 bases respectively, the junction contains 16 bases. This TCR was recovered from a woman aged 25 to 45 in good health and CMV-seropositive. Recombination linked TRBV27 to TRBJ1-1; TRBD1 might be the D gene, on 5 matching bases. The sequenced material came from PBMCs. The CDR3 protein is CASSFNQGLRTEAFF. The DNA reads as follows: TGTGCCAGCAGTTTCAACCAGGGTCTAAGGACTGAAGCTTTCTTT.